This TCR beta chain comes out of a study of shared T cell receptors in the human thymus. Per the germline V gene, CDR1 is SEHNR and CDR2 is FQNEAQ (reference sequence). Trimming removed 0 bases at V and 4 bases at J, with 15 bases between. The CDR3 covers 16 residues. Measured with immunoSEQ multiplex PCR; TCRdb has only the in-frame clones, and not every one. The sample lists some 720,000 clones, roughly 90% occurring once. The sample was also reused in another study, on human thymus T cells. In that study: It was healthy Finnish infants having corrective surgery for congenital heart defects who were the donors.

Sequencing used thymocytes. V usage is TRBV7-9 and J usage is TRBJ1-2; possibly TRBD1 for D (5 bases). The origin of this receptor is a boy under three years old with a congenital heart defect. CDR3 region: CASSLAIGGSVYGYTF. For the CDR3, the DNA is TGTGCCAGCAGCTTAGCGATTGGGGGGTCGGTCTATGGCTACACCTTC.